The 20 T cell receptor beta chains listed next were all sequenced from one sample in a study of graft-versus-host responses after intestinal transplantation. Profiling relied on immunoSEQ multiplex PCR, and the TCRdb table lists in-frame clones only, not all of them. Of 80,000 to 95,000 clones listed, about 92% were seen once; the top ten hold 2% to 2.5%. For these receptors, no antigen is known. This specimen was unstimulated CD8+ T cells sorted from spleen or lymph node cells, taken before intestinal transplant. The source of these receptors is a human donor who received an intestinal transplant.

This clone was detected once. The CDR3: CASGTRSYNEQFF. In DNA, the CDR3 is TGTGCCAGCGGCACCCGCTCCTACAATGAGCAGTTCTTC. The rearrangement uses TRBV7-6 and TRBJ2-1; D is ambiguous. This CDR3 is built from 13 residues. Germline CDR1 reads SGHVS; CDR2 reads FNYEAQ. Trimming left V 8 bases short and J 0 bases short, with 8 bases between. The full variable domain, with the rest looked up from reference TRBV7-6 and TRBJ2-1, is GAGVSQSPRYKVTKRGQDVALRCDPISGHVSLYWYRQALGQGPEFLTYFNYEAQQDKSGLPNDRFSAERPEGSISTLTIQRTEQRDSAMYRCASGTRSYNEQFFGPGTRLTVL.

The gene calls are TRBV23-1 and TRBJ2-5, with 8 bases matching TRBD2. TRBV23-1 is assigned to the ORF class and has an uncertain function. The CDR3 totals 19 residues. V lost 0 bases, J lost 4 bases, and 16 bases stayed unmatched. Here the CDR3 DNA reads TGCGCCAGCAGTCAATCGGGTAGCGGGGTCTTAAACCGGGGAGAGACCCAGTACTTC. The encoded protein is CASSQSGSGVLNRGETQYF.

The rearrangement links TRBV4-1 to TRBJ2-2, with a tentative D call TRBD1 (6 bases). The CDR3 consists of 16 residues. With 4 bases removed from V and 4 bases from J, the gap between germline ends came to 16 bases. Germline loops: CDR1 MGHRA, CDR2 YSYEKL. CDR3 sequence: CASSPYRALGTGELFF. The DNA of the CDR3 is TGCGCCAGCAGCCCTTACAGGGCCCTGGGCACCGGGGAGCTGTTTTTT.

The J gene is TRBJ1-3, the V gene TRBV11-2, with D unresolved. The length of the CDR3 is 14 residues. V lost 1 base and J 0 bases, leaving 4 bases between the germline ends. CDR1 SGHAT and CDR2 FQNNGV come from the germline V gene. The chain's CDR3 is CASSLVGSGNTIYF. CDR3 DNA: TGTGCCAGCAGCTTAGTCGGCTCTGGAAACACCATATATTTT. The variable domain in full, completed from reference TRBV11-2 and TRBJ1-3, reads EAGVAQSPRYKIIEKRQSVAFWCNPISGHATLYWYQQILGQGPKLLIQFQNNGVVDDSQLPKDRFSAERLKGVDSTLKIQPAKLEDSAVYLCASSLVGSGNTIYFGEGSWLTVV.

The V call is TRBV4-3, the J call TRBJ2-2, with 12 bases matching TRBD2. CDR1 is LGHNA and CDR2 is YSLEER in the germline V gene. V lost 0 bases, J lost 4 bases, and 12 bases stayed unmatched. The CDR3 extends over 20 amino acids. The CDR3 loop reads CASSQDWASGGEVTTGELFF. CDR3 DNA: TGCGCCAGCAGCCAAGATTGGGCTAGCGGGGGGGAGGTGACCACCGGGGAGCTGTTTTTT.

The chain couples TRBV7-2 to TRBJ1-6; the D gene is possibly TRBD1 (5 bases). The CDR3 sequence is 15 residues long. The germline CDR1 and CDR2 sequences are SGHTA and FQGNSA. The V and J ends lost 6 bases and 9 bases respectively, with 18 bases between them. This CDR3 is CASRDPTGESSPLHF. DNA of the CDR3: TGTGCCAGCAGGGATCCCACAGGAGAGAGTTCACCCCTCCACTTT.

The V gene is TRBV9, the J gene TRBJ2-3; 9 bases are shared with TRBD1. Germline-derived CDR1 and CDR2 are SGDLS and YYNGEE. The CDR3 contains 15 residues. Trimming removed 3 bases from V and 4 bases from J; junction bases left unmatched: 6. CDR3 in amino acids: CASSAWDRAADTQYF. Here the CDR3 DNA reads TGTGCCAGCAGCGCGTGGGACAGGGCGGCAGATACGCAGTATTTT.

This clone has a single count. This chain connects TRBV6-6 to TRBJ2-7; 9 bases are a match to TRBD1. V was pared by 7 bases and J by 5 bases, with 9 bases of the junction left unmatched. CDR3 length equals 14 residues. CDR1 and CDR2 from the germline V gene are MNHNY and SVGAGI (reference sequence). CDR3 sequence: CASNSDRGYDEQYF. As DNA, the CDR3 is TGTGCCAGCAACTCGGACAGGGGCTACGACGAGCAGTACTTC.

This clone was observed a single time. The chain couples TRBV7-2 to TRBJ2-7; perhaps TRBD2 as D (7 bases). V was cut by 5 bases and J by 2 bases, with 16 bases left in between. CDR1 is SGHTA, CDR2 FQGNSA, per germline. The CDR3 is made up of 15 amino acids. CDR3 protein: CASSPTGGWTYEQYF. The DNA for the CDR3 is TGTGCCAGCAGCCCGACGGGGGGCTGGACCTACGAGCAGTACTTC.

The CDR3 loop reads CASSQDLTDYNEQFF. The DNA of the CDR3 is TGCGCCAGCAGCCAAGATTTAACAGATTACAATGAGCAGTTCTTC. The chain employs TRBV4-3 and TRBJ2-1; D uncertain. The germline V and J ends were trimmed by 0 bases and 4 bases, with 10 bases remaining between them. The CDR3 spans 15 residues. Germline values: CDR1 LGHNA, CDR2 YSLEER.

This sequence joins TRBV7-2 and TRBJ2-3; D gene unclear. V gave up 1 base and J gave up 4 bases, with 9 bases separating them. CDR1 is SGHTA, CDR2 FQGNSA, per germline. The CDR3 loop spans 14 amino acids. The CDR3: CASSLGRRPDTQYF. CDR3 DNA: TGTGCCAGCAGCTTAGGGCGGCGCCCAGATACGCAGTATTTT. Full variable domain (rest looked up from reference TRBV7-2 and TRBJ2-3): GAGVSQSPSNKVTEKGKDVELRCDPISGHTALYWYRQSLGQGLEFLIYFQGNSAPDKSGLPSDRFSAERTGGSVSTLTIQRTQQEDSAVYLCASSLGRRPDTQYFGPGTRLTVL.

The chain couples TRBV5-1 to TRBJ2-3; 10 nucleotides line up with TRBD1. The CDR3 extends over 14 amino acids. Germline assignment: CDR1 SGHRS and CDR2 YFSETQ. The ends lost 3 bases at V and 3 bases at J; junction bases unmatched: 1. The CDR3 loop reads CASSSGQGTDTQYF. CDR3 DNA: TGCGCCAGCAGCTCGGGACAGGGGACAGATACGCAGTATTTT.

V is TRBV5-8 and J is TRBJ1-4, with a weak D call TRBD1 (5 bases). V lost 0 bases and J lost 0, with 6 bases in between. Germline CDR1 is SGHTS and CDR2 is YDEGEE. This CDR3 has 15 amino acids. DNA for the CDR3: TGTGCCAGCAGCTTGGGACAGACAACTAATGAAAAACTGTTTTTT. It specifies CASSLGQTTNEKLFF.

The rearrangement uses TRBV27 and TRBJ2-7; 9 bases agree with TRBD1. CDR3 length equals 18 residues. J was trimmed by 0 bases and V by 5 bases; bases with no gene match: 14. Per germline, CDR1 MNHEY and CDR2 SMNVEV (reference sequence). As DNA, the CDR3 is TGTGCCAGCAGTCCCGGGGGAATACAGGGGGCCAACTCCTACGAGCAGTACTTC. It translates to CASSPGGIQGANSYEQYF.

The chain recombines TRBV12-5 with TRBJ1-1; D might be TRBD1 (5 bases). CDR3 length equals 12 residues. V was cut by 7 bases and J by 4 bases, with 10 bases left in between. Germline CDR1 is LGHNT and CDR2 is FRNRAP. In DNA, the CDR3 is TGTGCTAGTGAGCCTGGGGCCACTGAAGCTTTCTTT. Protein: CASEPGATEAFF.

V is TRBV4-3 and J is TRBJ1-1; the D gene is possibly TRBD1 (6 bases). This CDR3 is 16 amino acids long. From germline, CDR1 is LGHNA and CDR2 YSLEER. V was cut by 0 bases and J by 0 bases, with 11 bases left in between. The CDR3 DNA follows: TGCGCCAGCAGCCAAGATTTGGACAGCATGAACACTGAAGCTTTCTTT. Its translation: CASSQDLDSMNTEAFF.

The rearrangement links TRBV13 to TRBJ2-7; D is perhaps TRBD1 (6 bases). Trimming cost V 0 bases and J 3 bases, with 12 bases left between them. Germline loops: CDR1 PRHDT, CDR2 FYEKMQ (reference sequence). The CDR3 spans 15 residues. As DNA, the CDR3 is TGTGCCAGCAGCTTAGGCCGTTTAGGGGGCTACGAGCAGTACTTC. Encoded protein: CASSLGRLGGYEQYF.

This clone occurred once. The chain employs TRBV11-2 and TRBJ2-7; 7 bases line up with TRBD2. V shed 0 bases and J 2 bases; nucleotides not matched to a gene: 7. Germline V gene data show CDR1 as SGHAT and CDR2 as FQNNGV. This CDR3 has 16 amino acids. CDR3: CASSLDPNGGTYEQYF. In DNA form, the CDR3 reads TGTGCCAGCAGCTTAGATCCCAACGGGGGGACCTACGAGCAGTACTTC. The full variable domain, its missing parts supplied by reference TRBV11-2 and TRBJ2-7, is EAGVAQSPRYKIIEKRQSVAFWCNPISGHATLYWYQQILGQGPKLLIQFQNNGVVDDSQLPKDRFSAERLKGVDSTLKIQPAKLEDSAVYLCASSLDPNGGTYEQYFGPGTRLTVT.

This chain links TRBV7-6 with TRBJ2-3, with D hard to call. This CDR3 comprises 15 residues. CDR1 SGHVS and CDR2 FNYEAQ come from the germline V gene. Trimming removed 5 bases at V and 4 bases at J, with 16 bases between. CDR3 in amino acids: CASSPRPEPPDTQYF. CDR3 in DNA: TGTGCCAGCAGCCCACGCCCGGAGCCCCCAGATACGCAGTATTTT.

The chain is built from TRBV5-1 and TRBJ2-7; 7 nucleotides line up with TRBD1. The V gene's germline CDR1 is SGHRS and CDR2 YFSETQ. This CDR3 spans 13 amino acids. The V gene end was trimmed by 3 bases and the J gene end by 4 bases; junction bases not matched to a gene: 4. The CDR3 DNA sequence: TGCGCCAGCAGCTCTTGGACAGGATACGAGCAGTACTTC. It encodes CASSSWTGYEQYF.